The 4 T cell receptor beta chains listed next were all sequenced from one sample in a study of blood T cell repertoires in COVID-19. Sequencing was performed with immunoSEQ multiplex PCR; in TCRdb, only in-frame clones are kept and a portion is missing. The sample lists some 70,000 clones; roughly 82% were seen once. Sequencing used peripheral blood. The receptors were sampled from a woman aged 60-75 years with acute or convalescent COVID-19.

The count of this clone is one. The genes are TRBV7-8 and TRBJ1-6; 7 bases align to TRBD1. Looked up from germline, CDR1 is SGHVS and CDR2 is FQNEAQ. J lost 0 bases, V lost 6 bases, and 5 bases had no gene match. CDR3 size: 16 residues. The chain's CDR3 is CASSPTGSSYNSPLHF. Written as DNA, the CDR3 is TGTGCCAGCAGTCCGACAGGGAGCTCCTATAATTCACCCCTCCACTTT.

The chain uses TRBV24-1 and TRBJ1-2; D gene unclear. The CDR3 has 15 amino acids. Germline V CDR1 and CDR2: KGHDR, SFDVKD. V was trimmed by 6 bases and J by 6 bases, leaving 19 bases between them. CDR3 residues: CATSSAQVAGNGYTF. The CDR3, as DNA: TGTGCCACCAGTAGTGCTCAGGTGGCGGGAAATGGCTACACCTTC.

V gene TRBV6-1 combines with J gene TRBJ1-2; 11 nucleotides match TRBD1. The CDR3 runs 17 residues. Per the germline V gene, CDR1 is MNHNS and CDR2 is SASEGT. The V and J ends lost 1 base and 8 bases, in that order; junction bases with no gene match: 12. CDR3 nucleotides: TGTGCCAGCAGTGAAGGAGGGACAGGGGGTCGAAGCAAGGGCTACACCTTC. Translation: CASSEGGTGGRSKGYTF.

The chain links TRBV2 to TRBJ1-6; D possibly corresponds to TRBD1 (6 bases). This CDR3 spans 16 amino acids. The germline V gene has CDR1 SNHLY and CDR2 FYNNEI. The V gene lost 10 bases and the J gene lost 7 bases, with 23 bases spanning the gap. The CDR3 DNA sequence: TGTGCCATCAGGATGCAGGGGAAGTCCTCCAATTCACCCCTCCACTTT. As protein: CAIRMQGKSSNSPLHF.